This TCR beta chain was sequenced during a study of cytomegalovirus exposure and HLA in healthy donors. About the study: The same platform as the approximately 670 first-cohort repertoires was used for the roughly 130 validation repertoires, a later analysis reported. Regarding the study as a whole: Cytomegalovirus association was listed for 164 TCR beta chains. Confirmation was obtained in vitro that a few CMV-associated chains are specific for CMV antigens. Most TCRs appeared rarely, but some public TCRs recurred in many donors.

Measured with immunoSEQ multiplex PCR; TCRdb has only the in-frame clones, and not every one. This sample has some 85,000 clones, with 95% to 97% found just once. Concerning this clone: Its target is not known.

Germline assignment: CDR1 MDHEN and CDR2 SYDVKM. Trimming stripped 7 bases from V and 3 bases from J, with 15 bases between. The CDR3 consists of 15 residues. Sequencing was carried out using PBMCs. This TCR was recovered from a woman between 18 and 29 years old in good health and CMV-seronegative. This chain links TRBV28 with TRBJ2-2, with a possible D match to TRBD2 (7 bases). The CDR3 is CASITGGGDTGELFF. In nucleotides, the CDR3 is TGTGCCAGCATCACCGGCGGGGGCGACACCGGGGAGCTGTTTTTT.